This paragraph covers one T cell receptor (beta chain) sequence. Sequencing was performed with immunoSEQ multiplex PCR; in TCRdb, only in-frame clones are kept and a portion is missing. This sample yields 190,000 or so clones, of which 87% are seen a single time; roughly 0.9% belongs to the top ten. The entry originates in a study of blood T cell repertoires in COVID-19. Study in general: Italy, Spain and the United States were the sources of the convalescent and acute COVID-19 samples. T cells, B-cell-depleted T cells, or PBMCs supplied cDNA or gDNA.

There are 13 residues in the CDR3. V was clipped by 6 bases and J by 2 bases, with 10 bases between them. Germline CDR1 reads MDHEN; CDR2 reads SYDVKM. The chain has TRBV28 and TRBJ1-1, with D possibly being TRBD1 (6 bases). Specimen: peripheral blood. This clonotype was obtained from a woman aged 18-29 years who had recovered from COVID-19. The CDR3 DNA reads TGTGCCAGCAGACAACAGGGAAACACTGAAGCTTTCTTT. Its protein is CASRQQGNTEAFF.